This T cell receptor beta chain originates from a study of OX40 agonist ivuxolimab in advanced cancers. Study in general: Aged about 23 to 80 with a mean of roughly 63 years, they were almost 85% male. Eligibility rules accepted prior anti-PD-1, anti-PD-L1 or anti-CTLA-4 therapy, and 40% had some.

The CDR3 has 14 amino acids. Germline assignment: CDR1 LNHDA and CDR2 SQIVND (reference sequence). Sequencing was performed with immunoSEQ multiplex PCR; in TCRdb, only in-frame clones are kept and a portion is missing. The table lists about 19,000 clones, about three quarters of them singletons. The source is an adult with an advanced solid tumor such as melanoma, head and neck, liver or kidney cancer. The material sequenced was CD4+ or CD8+ T cells sorted from blood, taken in a trial of the OX40 agonist ivuxolimab. V and J are TRBV19 and TRBJ2-5; D possibly corresponds to TRBD1 (6 bases). Near its end, the DNA agrees better with TRBJ2-7, so the J call may be wrong. In DNA form, the CDR3 reads TGTGCCAGTAGTATAACGACAGGAGACTACGAGCAGTACTTC. Its translation is CASSITTGDYEQYF.